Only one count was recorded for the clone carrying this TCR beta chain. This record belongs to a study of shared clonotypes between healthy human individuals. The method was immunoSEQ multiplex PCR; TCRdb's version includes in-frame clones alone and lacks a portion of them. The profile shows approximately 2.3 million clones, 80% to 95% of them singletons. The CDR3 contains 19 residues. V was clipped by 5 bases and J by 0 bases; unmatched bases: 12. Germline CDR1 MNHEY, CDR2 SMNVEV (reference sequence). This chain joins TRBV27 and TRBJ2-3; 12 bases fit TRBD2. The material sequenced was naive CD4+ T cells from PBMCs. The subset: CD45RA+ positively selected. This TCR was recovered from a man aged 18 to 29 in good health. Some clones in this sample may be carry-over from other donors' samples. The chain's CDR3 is CASSKLSIGLAGSTDTQYF. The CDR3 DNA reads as TGTGCCAGCAGTAAGCTCTCGATAGGACTAGCGGGGAGCACAGATACGCAGTATTTT.